The clone carrying this TCR beta chain was counted only a few times. The J segment lost 2 bases and the V segment lost 6 bases, leaving 7 bases of the junction unmatched. The CDR3 is 15 amino acids. These data belong to a study of T cell repertoires in cytomegalovirus infection. Study-wide background: Indications of both CMV infection and matching HLA type were provided by public TCR beta signatures.

TCRdb passed the reads through MiXCR, listing each CDR3 protein once. The data hold 300,000 to 400,000 distinct CDR3 sequences, with 9.5% observed a single time. V gene TRBV12-3 or TRBV12-4 combines with J gene TRBJ2-3, with TRBD2 matching over 8 bases. Input material: PBMCs. The source is a human donor in good health (CMV status not recorded). Some clones in this sample may be carry-over from other donors' samples. DNA for the CDR3: TGTGCCAGCAGCACTAGCGGCCCATTCACAGATACGCAGTATTTT. Amino acids: CASSTSGPFTDTQYF.